Listed here are 27 T cell receptor beta chains from one sample, sequenced in a study of CD8+ T cells in alopecia areata. cDNA serving as the sequencing template came from extracted, reverse transcribed RNA. Clones were read by immunoSEQ multiplex PCR, and TCRdb kept only the in-frame ones, dropping some. This sample has 150,000 or so clones, with roughly 50% found just once. The sequencing sample was made of CD4+ T cells sorted from blood. The origin of the receptors is a human donor with alopecia areata.

In its sample, this clone ranks as medium-sized. This rearrangement joins TRBV14 to TRBJ2-1, with TRBD2 as a possible D gene (5 bases). Germline loops: CDR1 SGHDN, CDR2 FVKESK. Between the trimmed V and J ends, which lost 6 bases and 12 bases, there was a span of 15 bases. This CDR3 is built from 12 residues. The CDR3, as DNA: TGTGCCAGCAGTCCAAAAGCGGAAATGCAGTTCTTC. Translating it yields CASSPKAEMQFF.

This clone has a single count. J is TRBJ2-7 and V is TRBV4-1; 7 nucleotides agree with TRBD2. CDR1 is MGHRA and CDR2 is YSYEKL in the germline V gene. The CDR3 runs 17 residues. The ends lost 2 bases at V and 3 bases at J; junction bases unmatched: 13. The CDR3: CASSQFVGRERSYEQYF. In DNA form, the CDR3 reads TGCGCCAGCAGCCAATTCGTGGGGAGGGAAAGAAGCTACGAGCAGTACTTC.

V gene TRBV28 combines with J gene TRBJ1-5; D uncertain. Per the germline V gene, CDR1 is MDHEN and CDR2 is SYDVKM. V shed 3 bases and J shed 9 bases, with 15 bases lying between them. This CDR3 region has 14 residues. CDR3 DNA sequence: TGTGCCAGCAGTTTTCGCCTCCACGTGAGGCCCCAGCATTTT. This gives the protein CASSFRLHVRPQHF.

This clone was observed a handful of times. The DNA for the CDR3 is TGTGCCAGCAGCCAAGGAACAGGGCGTCAGCCCCAGCATTTT. This translates into CASSQGTGRQPQHF. The chain has TRBV14 and TRBJ1-5; tentative D call: TRBD1 (6 bases). Trimming pared 1 base from V and 6 bases from J, leaving 10 bases between. Germline V gene lookup returns CDR1 SGHDN and CDR2 FVKESK. The CDR3 runs 14 residues.

The chain recombines TRBV9 with TRBJ2-3; a weak D match, TRBD2 (6 bases). Germline values: CDR1 SGDLS, CDR2 YYNGEE. The CDR3 has 15 residues. The V gene lost 4 bases and the J gene lost 0 bases, with 12 bases spanning the gap. In nucleotides, the CDR3 is TGTGCCAGCAGCCCGGGACTTCTTAGCACAGATACGCAGTATTTT. Translation: CASSPGLLSTDTQYF.

This chain connects TRBV14 to TRBJ2-1; 9 bases are shared with TRBD2. This CDR3 is 15 amino acids long. In germline, CDR1 is SGHDN, CDR2 FVKESK. The ends lost 4 bases at V and 5 bases at J; junction bases unmatched: 6. CDR3 amino acids: CASSLPSGIHNEQFF. The CDR3 nucleotides read TGTGCCAGCAGCCTCCCTAGCGGGATCCACAATGAGCAGTTCTTC.

This clone was seen a handful of times. CDR3 bases: TGTGCCAGCAGCCGGGAAGGGGGGGCCGGGGAGCTGTTTTTT. Encoded protein: CASSREGGAGELFF. The V call is TRBV5-4, the J call TRBJ2-2; a possible D gene is TRBD2 (7 bases). The CDR3 sequence is 14 residues long. Germline-derived CDR1 and CDR2 are SGHNT and YYREEE (reference sequence). The V and J ends lost 4 bases and 6 bases respectively, with 13 bases between them.

This chain uses TRBV6-5 with TRBJ1-5; D gene unclear. The V end was cut by 5 bases, the J end by 4 bases, with 6 bases between. The germline gives CDR1 MNHEY, CDR2 SVGAGI. The CDR3 runs to 12 residues. DNA for the CDR3: TGTGCCAGCAGTGCCCCTAATCAGCCCCAGCATTTT. It encodes CASSAPNQPQHF.

The chain couples TRBV27 to TRBJ2-3; 7 nucleotides match TRBD2. CDR1 is MNHEY and CDR2 is SMNVEV in the germline V gene (reference sequence). The CDR3 consists of 13 residues. The V and J ends lost 5 bases and 6 bases, in that order; junction bases with no gene match: 5. The chain's CDR3 is CASSLAARDTQYF. CDR3 coding DNA: TGTGCCAGCAGTCTAGCGGCCCGGGATACGCAGTATTTT.

The J gene is TRBJ1-2, the V gene TRBV5-1, with TRBD1 identical over 7 bases. The junction had 4 bases not matched to a gene; V was cut back by 4 bases and J by 1 base. Germline lookup yields CDR1 SGHRS and CDR2 YFSETQ. This CDR3 is 14 amino acids long. CDR3 nucleotides: TGCGCCAGCAGCAGGACAGGAGATAACTATGGCTACACCTTC. As protein: CASSRTGDNYGYTF. Full variable domain (remainder filled in from reference TRBV5-1 and TRBJ1-2): KAGVTQTPRYLIKTRGQQVTLSCSPISGHRSVSWYQQTPGQGLQFLFEYFSETQRNKGNFPGRFSGRQFSNSRSEMNVSTLELGDSALYLCASSRTGDNYGYTFGSGTRLTVV.

This chain connects TRBV9 to TRBJ2-7; 8 bases map to TRBD2. Trimming took 2 bases from V and 3 from J; bases not matched to a gene: 1. The CDR3 runs 13 residues. Germline V CDR1 and CDR2: SGDLS, YYNGEE. The CDR3 region is CASSVREGYEQYF. The CDR3 bases are TGTGCCAGCAGCGTTCGGGAGGGCTACGAGCAGTACTTC.

This sequence joins TRBV4-2 and TRBJ2-1; 12 positions match TRBD2. The junction had 4 bases not matched to a gene; V was cut back by 2 bases and J by 5 bases. CDR1 LGHNA and CDR2 YNFKEQ come from the germline V gene. This CDR3 spans 16 amino acids. The chain's CDR3 is CASSQLAGGIHNEQFF. Written as DNA, the CDR3 is TGTGCCAGCAGCCAACTAGCGGGAGGGATACACAATGAGCAGTTCTTC.

The chain links TRBV6-6 to TRBJ2-2; D is unclear. V gave up 2 bases and J gave up 0 bases, with 7 bases separating them. The CDR3 runs to 15 residues. Looked up from germline, CDR1 is MNHNY and CDR2 is SVGAGI (reference sequence). In DNA, the CDR3 is TGTGCCAGCAGTTACGGGCCTACGAACACCGGGGAGCTGTTTTTT. Protein: CASSYGPTNTGELFF.

The table lists this clone with a few counts. The CDR3 reads CASSVTGQETQYF. CDR3 nucleotide sequence: TGTGCCAGCAGTGTAACTGGACAAGAGACCCAGTACTTC. The rearrangement joins TRBV6-6 to TRBJ2-5; D not resolved. Trimming took 5 bases from V and 2 from J, leaving 9 bases between them. CDR1 and CDR2 from the germline V gene are MNHNY and SVGAGI (reference sequence). The length of the CDR3 is 13 residues.

V is TRBV28 and J is TRBJ1-2; D may be TRBD1 (5 bases). The CDR3 sequence is 12 residues long. V gave up 6 bases and J gave up 8 bases, with 13 bases separating them. Germline CDR1 is MDHEN and CDR2 is SYDVKM. In DNA, the CDR3 is TGTGCCAGCAGGGAGGGGACTCAGGGCTACACCTTC. Protein sequence: CASREGTQGYTF.

The genes are TRBV28 and TRBJ1-2; 9 bases match TRBD1. The V gene end was trimmed by 4 bases and the J gene end by 4 bases; junction bases not matched to a gene: 10. Looked up from germline, CDR1 is MDHEN and CDR2 is SYDVKM. The CDR3 consists of 16 residues. CDR3 nucleotide sequence: TGTGCCAGCAGTTCGACCGGGACAGGGAGGGGCTATGGCTACACCTTC. Encoded protein: CASSSTGTGRGYGYTF.

There are a few counts of this clone. This rearrangement joins TRBV15 to TRBJ2-7; weak D call: TRBD1 (6 bases). Germline-derived CDR1 and CDR2 are LNHNV and YYDKDF (reference sequence). V was pared by 5 bases and J by 6 bases, with 20 bases between. There are 15 residues in the CDR3. The CDR3 DNA reads TGTGCCACCAGCGGCCGGACAGCAGCCATCTCCGAGCAGTACTTC. This encodes CATSGRTAAISEQYF.

This rearrangement joins TRBV5-1 to TRBJ2-3, with 13 bases fitting TRBD2. This CDR3 has 16 amino acids. V was pared by 5 bases and J by 4 bases, with 7 bases of the junction left unmatched. Looked up from germline, CDR1 is SGHRS and CDR2 is YFSETQ. The CDR3 DNA reads TGCGCCAGCAGTACTGGACTAGCGGGAGTTTCAGATACGCAGTATTTT. This codes for CASSTGLAGVSDTQYF.

A note on this clone: One end of the junction varies from germline; a read error may be responsible. V and J are TRBV6-6 and TRBJ1-1, with a possible D match to TRBD1 (5 bases). The CDR3 spans 13 residues. CDR1 and CDR2 from the germline V gene are MNHNY and SVGAGI (reference sequence). The CDR3 loop reads CASTGPPGTEAFF. The CDR3, as DNA: TGTGCCAGCACGGGACCCCCAGGAACTGAAGCCTTCTTT.

This clone has just a few counts. The V call is TRBV7-9, the J call TRBJ1-3, with D unclear. There are 13 residues in the CDR3. Per germline, CDR1 SEHNR and CDR2 FQNEAQ (reference sequence). Deletions cut 5 bases from V and 0 bases from J, with 5 bases between. The CDR3 loop is CASSITSGNTIYF. The CDR3 DNA reads TGTGCCAGCAGCATAACCTCTGGAAACACCATATATTTT.

This chain links TRBV29-1 with TRBJ2-3; TRBD1 agrees at 10 bases. After removal of 3 bases from V and 6 bases from J, the junction contained 6 bases not matched to a gene. The germline gives CDR1 SQVTM, CDR2 ANQGSEA. The CDR3 loop spans 14 amino acids. CDR3 nucleotides: TGCAGCGTTGATGCCGGGACAGGGGCTGATACGCAGTATTTT. Translated, it gives CSVDAGTGADTQYF.

The genes are TRBV18 and TRBJ1-5, with TRBD1 identical over 7 bases. After removal of 5 bases from V and 5 bases from J, the junction contained 3 bases not matched to a gene. The germline CDR1 and CDR2 sequences are KGHSH and LQKENI. The CDR3 covers 13 residues. The CDR3 region has the DNA TGTGCCAGCTCAGAAGACAGGGATCAGCCCCAGCATTTT. Residues: CASSEDRDQPQHF.

This clone was counted only a few times. The chain recombines TRBV10-3 with TRBJ2-3, with TRBD1 matching over 10 bases. J lost 2 bases, V lost 3 bases, and 5 bases had no gene match. Germline V lookup: CDR1 ENHRY, CDR2 SYGVKD. CDR3 size: 16 residues. CDR3 nucleotides: TGTGCCATCAGTGAAGGGACAGGGGTGTACACAGATACGCAGTATTTT. Translation: CAISEGTGVYTDTQYF.

This clone appeared a few times. The rearrangement joins TRBV29-1 to TRBJ2-1, with D possibly being TRBD1 (5 bases). The V end was cut by 5 bases, the J end by 5 bases, with 13 bases between. There are 13 residues in the CDR3. Germline V lookup: CDR1 SQVTM, CDR2 ANQGSEA. The CDR3 protein is CSVTGFADNEQFF. In DNA, the CDR3 is TGCAGCGTTACAGGATTTGCGGACAATGAGCAGTTCTTC.

V usage is TRBV6-5 and J usage is TRBJ2-2; possibly TRBD1 for D (5 bases). Germline assignment: CDR1 MNHEY and CDR2 SVGAGI. The CDR3 sequence is 14 residues long. The V end lost 6 bases, the J end lost 2 bases, and 10 bases lay between the germline ends. The CDR3 loop reads CASSPQGNTGELFF. The CDR3 DNA is TGTGCCAGCAGCCCTCAGGGCAACACCGGGGAGCTGTTTTTT.

The rearrangement links TRBV5-1 to TRBJ2-5, with unresolved D. Looked up from germline, CDR1 is SGHRS and CDR2 is YFSETQ. This CDR3 comprises 15 residues. V dropped 1 base and J dropped 1 base, with 11 bases sitting between them. The CDR3 sequence: CASSLHVQSQETQYF. The DNA of the CDR3 is TGCGCCAGCAGCTTGCATGTACAGAGCCAAGAGACCCAGTACTTC.

V is TRBV4-2 and J is TRBJ2-5, with 14 bases identical to TRBD2. V lost 1 base, J lost 3 bases, and 13 bases stayed unmatched. The V gene's germline CDR1 is LGHNA and CDR2 YNFKEQ. There are 20 residues in the CDR3. The CDR3 DNA reads TGTGCCAGCAGCCAAGGGAGTCCGGGACTAGCGGGAGAAGGGGAAGAGACCCAGTACTTC. It specifies CASSQGSPGLAGEGEETQYF.